Below are 18 T cell receptor beta chains sequenced from a single sample in a study of T cells after yellow fever vaccination. TCRdb itself ran the 5' RACE reads through MiXCR, one entry per CDR3 protein. The table lists around 310,000 distinct CDR3 sequences, approximately 4.5% of them singletons. This specimen was PBMCs, taken 15 days after the yellow fever booster vaccination. The origin of the receptors is a man aged 18 to 30 who received the YFV17D yellow fever vaccine.

The chain uses TRBV21-1 and TRBJ1-2; TRBD1, the D gene given by the table, was not confirmed from the DNA. TRBV21-1 is a pseudogene segment. The CDR3 covers 14 residues. CDR3 in amino acids: CASRRTGGIYGYTF. The CDR3, as DNA: TGTGCCAGCAGGCGGACAGGGGGCATCTATGGCTACACCTTC.

This clonotype occurred a few times. J is TRBJ2-6 and V is TRBV12-3 or TRBV12-4; 7 bases are shared with TRBD2. Losses at the gene ends were 3 bases for V and 4 bases for J; bases not matched to a gene: 18. The CDR3 sequence is 20 residues long. CDR3 coding DNA: TGTGCCAGCAGTTTCGCCGGCCGAGCGGGGATCTTTTCGGGGGCCAACGTCCTGACTTTC. Translating it yields CASSFAGRAGIFSGANVLTF.

This clonotype was detected many times. CDR3 sequence (DNA): TGCGCCAGCAGCTTACCAGGGGGCACGCGAGAGACCCAGTACTTC. Protein: CASSLPGGTRETQYF. The V call is TRBV5-1, the J call TRBJ2-5; 8 bases fit TRBD1. The CDR3 contains 15 residues. Losses at the gene ends were 2 bases for V and 4 bases for J; bases not matched to a gene: 7. Germline lookup yields CDR1 SGHRS and CDR2 YFSETQ.

This clonotype was picked up a small number of times. The V gene is TRBV9, the J gene TRBJ2-3; possibly TRBD1 for D (6 bases). Trimming removed 3 bases at V and 0 bases at J, with 8 bases between. CDR3 length: 14 amino acids. Germline V gene data show CDR1 as SGDLS and CDR2 as YYNGEE. The CDR3 DNA reads TGTGCCAGCAGCGCCACAGGGAGCACAGATACGCAGTATTTT. Its protein product is CASSATGSTDTQYF.

The V call is TRBV5-1, the J call TRBJ1-1; D remains unclear. Trimming removed 6 bases from V and 0 bases from J, with 12 bases in between. This CDR3 is built from 14 residues. Per germline, CDR1 SGHRS and CDR2 YFSETQ. CDR3 sequence: CASTISTLNTEAFF. The CDR3 DNA sequence: TGCGCCAGCACCATCTCGACATTGAACACTGAAGCTTTCTTT.

There are many counts of this clonotype. The chain employs TRBV6-5 and TRBJ1-4; TRBD1 might be the D (5 bases). The germline V gene has CDR1 MNHEY and CDR2 SVGAGI. The CDR3 runs 16 residues. Deletions cut 8 bases from V and 2 bases from J, with 18 bases between. CDR3 sequence (DNA): TGTGCCAGCCGAACCCTCGGCAGGGCCACTAATGAAAAACTGTTTTTT. Its translation: CASRTLGRATNEKLFF.

There are many counts of this clonotype. This chain joins TRBV18 and TRBJ2-1; 9 bases fit TRBD1. V dropped 3 bases and J dropped 8; count of bases not matched to a gene: 5. Germline CDR1 is KGHSH and CDR2 is LQKENI. CDR3 length: 14 residues. CDR3 sequence: CASSPSDRGDEQFF. The CDR3 coding sequence is TGTGCCAGCTCACCCTCGGACAGGGGCGATGAGCAGTTCTTC.

This clonotype occurred a few times. The gene calls are TRBV4-3 and TRBJ2-3, with 12 bases matching TRBD2. Germline trimming cut 4 bases from V and 6 bases from J; bases unmatched to any gene: 11. CDR3 length equals 17 residues. Per the germline V gene, CDR1 is LGHNA and CDR2 is YSLEER. DNA of the CDR3: TGCGCCAGCAGCCCCCTGCGCCTAGCGGGGGGGGAGGATACGCAGTATTTT. Translation: CASSPLRLAGGEDTQYF.

This clonotype was seen many times. CDR3 sequence reads: CASSFAGVDTEAFF. The CDR3 DNA reads as TGCGCCAGCAGCTTCGCAGGCGTAGACACTGAAGCTTTCTTT. The chain employs TRBV5-1 and TRBJ1-1; D remains unclear. Germline lookup yields CDR1 SGHRS and CDR2 YFSETQ. The length of the CDR3 is 14 residues. Trimming cost V 2 bases and J 3 bases, with 11 bases left between them.

The rearrangement links TRBV28 to TRBJ2-1, with 10 bases matching TRBD2. The CDR3 has 13 residues. Germline lookup yields CDR1 MDHEN and CDR2 SYDVKM. Trimming at V came to 6 bases and at J to 12 bases, leaving 8 bases not matched to a gene. Here the CDR3 DNA reads TGTGCCAGCAGCCGAGCGGGAGGGGTTGGGCAGTTCTTC. Translating it yields CASSRAGGVGQFF.

This clonotype was seen ten or more times. The genes are TRBV19 and TRBJ1-2, with D possibly TRBD1 on 5 matching bases. The CDR3 sequence is 13 residues long. V was clipped by 5 bases and J by 3 bases, with 10 bases between them. CDR1 is LNHDA and CDR2 is SQIVND in the germline V gene (reference sequence). CDR3 amino acids: CASSPRQYYGYTF. The CDR3 nucleotides are TGTGCCAGTAGTCCCAGACAGTACTATGGCTACACCTTC.

There are many counts of this clonotype. The V gene is TRBV28, the J gene TRBJ1-5; D gene ambiguous. This CDR3 has 13 amino acids. Germline assignment: CDR1 MDHEN and CDR2 SYDVKM. V shed 5 bases and J shed 0 bases, with 5 bases lying between them. CDR3 region: CASSTHSNQPQHF. CDR3 DNA: TGTGCCAGCAGTACCCATAGCAATCAGCCCCAGCATTTT.

This clonotype was found many times. The chain recombines TRBV5-6 with TRBJ1-2, with 8 bases that match TRBD1. CDR3 size: 13 residues. Germline V CDR1 and CDR2: SGHDT, YYEEEE. J was trimmed by 14 bases and V by 1 base; bases with no gene match: 10. The CDR3: CASSLPGQGARTF. CDR3 DNA: TGTGCCAGCAGCTTGCCAGGCCAGGGGGCAAGGACCTTC.

This clonotype was seen many times. The rearrangement uses TRBV7-2 and TRBJ1-2; a weak D match, TRBD1 (6 bases). Per germline, CDR1 SGHTA and CDR2 FQGNSA. CDR3 size: 15 residues. V lost 4 bases and J lost 6, with 18 bases in between. CDR3 in DNA: TGTGCCAGCAGCTCATACAGGGTACAAGGCGATGGCTACACCTTC. Protein sequence: CASSSYRVQGDGYTF.

This clonotype showed up just once. CDR3 sequence reads: CSARATVNYGYTF. The CDR3 nucleotides read TGCAGTGCTAGAGCTACGGTAAACTATGGCTACACCTTC. V is TRBV20-1 and J is TRBJ1-2, with D unresolved. The CDR3 length is 13 residues. CDR1 and CDR2 (germline): DFQATT, SNEGSKA (reference sequence). Trimming left V 1 base short and J 2 bases short, with 8 bases between.

In its sample, this clonotype was seen many times. This chain links TRBV7-9 with TRBJ1-5; no clear D gene. Germline V gene lookup returns CDR1 SEHNR and CDR2 FQNEAQ (reference sequence). This CDR3 is 14 amino acids long. Trimming took 3 bases from V and 0 from J, leaving 6 bases between them. The CDR3 is CASSFTDSNQPQHF. The CDR3 DNA reads TGTGCCAGCAGCTTTACCGATAGCAATCAGCCCCAGCATTTT.

The rearrangement links TRBV6-2 or TRBV6-3 to TRBJ2-7, with TRBD2 matching over 7 bases. V lost 7 bases, J lost 3 bases, and 21 bases stayed unmatched. CDR1 is MNHEY and CDR2 is SVGEGT in the germline V gene. The CDR3 is 18 residues long. CDR3 amino acids: CASTLRGGRTPNSYEQYV. The CDR3 region has the DNA TGTGCCAGCACTCTCCGCGGGGGTAGGACGCCGAATAGCTACGAGCAGTACGTC.

J is TRBJ1-3 and V is TRBV12-3 or TRBV12-4; no clear D gene. CDR3 size: 14 residues. The V gene lost 7 bases and the J gene lost 4 bases, with 14 bases spanning the gap. DNA of the CDR3: TGTGCCAGCAACAGCAATCCCGAGGGAAACACCATATATTTT. Its protein is CASNSNPEGNTIYF.